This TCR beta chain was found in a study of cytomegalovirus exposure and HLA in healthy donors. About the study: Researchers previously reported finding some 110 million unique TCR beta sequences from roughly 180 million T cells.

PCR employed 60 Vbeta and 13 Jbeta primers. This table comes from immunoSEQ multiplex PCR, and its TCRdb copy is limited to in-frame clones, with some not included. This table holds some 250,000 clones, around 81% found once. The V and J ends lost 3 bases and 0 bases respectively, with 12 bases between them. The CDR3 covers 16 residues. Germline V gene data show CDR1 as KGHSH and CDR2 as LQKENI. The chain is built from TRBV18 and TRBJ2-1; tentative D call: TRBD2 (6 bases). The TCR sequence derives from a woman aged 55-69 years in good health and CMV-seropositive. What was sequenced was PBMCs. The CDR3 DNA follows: TGTGCCAGCTCACCGTTTACAGCGGGCTCCTACAATGAGCAGTTCTTC. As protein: CASSPFTAGSYNEQFF. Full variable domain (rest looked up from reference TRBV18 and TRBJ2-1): NAGVMQNPRHLVRRRGQEARLRCSPMKGHSHVYWYRQLPEEGLKFMVYLQKENIIDESGMPKERFSAEFPKEGPSILRIQQVVRGDSAAYFCASSPFTAGSYNEQFFGPGTRLTVL.